Included here is one T cell receptor (beta chain) sequence, with context. Preparation of the TCRbeta library was carried out with unique molecular identifiers. TCRdb re-called the PCR reads through MiXCR, storing one row per CDR3 protein. The repertoire has 60,000 to 100,000 distinct CDR3 sequences, 15% to 20% of them found once; the top ten carry about half. This entry is derived from a study of T-cell reconstitution after alpha-beta-depleted transplantation in children. J lost 4 bases, V lost 0 bases, and 5 bases had no gene match. Per germline, CDR1 SGHNT and CDR2 YYREEE (reference sequence). The CDR3 covers 16 residues.

The receptor was isolated from a male patient between 2 and 10 years old who had a stem cell transplant for acute lymphoblastic leukemia, so the T cells may come from the graft donor. The gene calls are TRBV5-4 and TRBJ2-5; 11 bases line up with TRBD2. The material sequenced was PBMCs, mostly from graft donor cells, taken 360 days after TCRalphabeta/CD19-depleted stem cell transplant. The CDR3 region has the DNA TGTGCCAGCAGCTTGGAGTTACTAGCGGGAGTAGAGACCCAGTACTTC. This encodes CASSLELLAGVETQYF.